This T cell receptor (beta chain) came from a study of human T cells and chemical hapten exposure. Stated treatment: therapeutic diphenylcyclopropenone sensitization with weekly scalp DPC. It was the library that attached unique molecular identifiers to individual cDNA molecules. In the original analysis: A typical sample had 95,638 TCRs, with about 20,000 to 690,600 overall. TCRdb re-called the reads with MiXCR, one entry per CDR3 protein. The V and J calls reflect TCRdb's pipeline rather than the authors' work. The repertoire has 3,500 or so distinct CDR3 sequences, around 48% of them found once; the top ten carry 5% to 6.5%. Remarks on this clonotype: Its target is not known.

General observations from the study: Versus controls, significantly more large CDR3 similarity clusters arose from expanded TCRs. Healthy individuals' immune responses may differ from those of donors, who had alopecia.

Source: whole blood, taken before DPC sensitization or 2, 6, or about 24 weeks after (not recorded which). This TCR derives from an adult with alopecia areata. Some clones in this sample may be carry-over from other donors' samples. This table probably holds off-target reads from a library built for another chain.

This CDR3 reads CASSVPLQGGQSDTQYF. The CDR3 nucleotides read TGTGCCAGCAGCGTTCCCCTCCAGGGGGGCCAGTCAGATACGCAGTATTTT. V usage is TRBV9 and J usage is TRBJ2-3, with D possibly matching TRBD1 (7 bases). Germline CDR1 and CDR2: SGDLS and YYNGEE. CDR3 length: 17 amino acids. Trimming removed 2 bases at V and 4 bases at J, with 20 bases between.